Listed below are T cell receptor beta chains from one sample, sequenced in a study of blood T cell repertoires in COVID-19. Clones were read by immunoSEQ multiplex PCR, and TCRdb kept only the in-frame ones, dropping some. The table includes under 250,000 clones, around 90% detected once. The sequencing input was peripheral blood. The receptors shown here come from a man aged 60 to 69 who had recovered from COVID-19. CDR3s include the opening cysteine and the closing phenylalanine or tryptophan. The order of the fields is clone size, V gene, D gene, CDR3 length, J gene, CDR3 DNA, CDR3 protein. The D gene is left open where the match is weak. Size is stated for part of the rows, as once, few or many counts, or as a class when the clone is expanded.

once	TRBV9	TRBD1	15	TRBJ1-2	TGTGCCAGCAGCGTAACTGGACAGGCAAAATATGGCTACACCTTC	CASSVTGQAKYGYTF
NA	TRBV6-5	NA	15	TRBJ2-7	TGTGCCAGCAGCTCTCCCGACAGAGGCTCCTACGAGCAGTACTTC	CASSSPDRGSYEQYF
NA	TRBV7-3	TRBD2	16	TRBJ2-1	TGTGCCAGCAGCATCTATAGCGGGGGGGCCAGATATGAGCAGTTCTTC	CASSIYSGGARYEQFF
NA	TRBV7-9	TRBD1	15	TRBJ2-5	TGTGCCAGCAGCTTACCCGGGACAGGGAAAGAGACCCAGTACTTC	CASSLPGTGKETQYF
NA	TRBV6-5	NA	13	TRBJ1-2	TGTGCCAGCAGTTACAGGGGAAGTGCTGGCTACACCTTC	CASSYRGSAGYTF
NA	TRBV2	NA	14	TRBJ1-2	TGTGCCAGCAGCCGGAACGGACAGAACTATGGCTACACCTTC	CASSRNGQNYGYTF
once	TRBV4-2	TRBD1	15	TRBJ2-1	TGTGCCAGCAGCTACCAGGGGGCGGCCTACAATGAGCAGTTCTTC	CASSYQGAAYNEQFF
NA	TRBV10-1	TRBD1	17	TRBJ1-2	TGCGCCACCCCCCAGGGGGCGCGTCGGTTCAAGAGCTATGGCTACACCTTC	CATPQGARRFKSYGYTF
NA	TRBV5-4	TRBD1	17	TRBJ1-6	TGTGCCAGCAGCCCTAGCCCCGACAGGGTCCTTGATTCACCCCTCCACTTT	CASSPSPDRVLDSPLHF
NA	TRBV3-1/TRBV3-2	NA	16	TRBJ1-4	TGTGCCAGCAGCCAAGATCTCGGAGAATATAATGAAAAACTGTTTTTT	CASSQDLGEYNEKLFF
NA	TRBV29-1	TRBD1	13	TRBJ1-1	TGCAGCGTTGGGCTGACAGGGGGCACTGAAGCTTTCTTT	CSVGLTGGTEAFF
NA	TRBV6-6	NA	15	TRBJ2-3	TGTGCCAGCAGTTCACAGGATCGAAGCACAGATACGCAGTATTTT	CASSSQDRSTDTQYF
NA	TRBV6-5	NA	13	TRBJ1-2	TGTGCCAGCAGTTACTCCCGGGAGCGGGGCTACACCTTC	CASSYSRERGYTF
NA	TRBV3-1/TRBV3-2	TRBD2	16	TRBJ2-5	TGTGCCAGCAGCCACCACGCGGGGGGTCGGCAAGAGACCCAGTACTTC	CASSHHAGGRQETQYF
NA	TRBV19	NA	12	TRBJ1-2	TGTGCCAGTAGTCGGGGGAACTATGGCTACACCTTC	CASSRGNYGYTF
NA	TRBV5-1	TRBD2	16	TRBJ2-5	TGCGCCAGCAGCTTGGAGGCTAGCGGGGGGGGAGAGACCCAGTACTTC	CASSLEASGGGETQYF
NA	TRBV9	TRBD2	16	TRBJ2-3	TGTGCCAGCAGCGTAGATTGGGGGAGGGCGGGAGATACGCAGTATTTT	CASSVDWGRAGDTQYF